This T cell receptor (beta chain) derives from a study of PD-L1 blockade in urothelial cancer. Background on the study: About 90% of the 29 patients were males with bladder-origin urothelial cancer.

Overall study results and limits: Tumor-linked clones in blood grew more by 3 weeks in durable-benefit patients.

Germline CDR1 and CDR2: SGHRS and YFSETQ. V was pared by 3 bases and J by 4 bases, with 17 bases between. The CDR3 has 15 residues. Stated time point: peripheral blood 6 weeks after treatment start. TCRdb's copy holds only in-frame clones and misses some; the assay was immunoSEQ multiplex PCR. The sample yields approximately 120,000 clones, 86% seen once. For this clone: Its antigen remains unknown.

The material sequenced was PBMCs, taken around atezolizumab (anti-PD-L1) treatment. This TCR derives from a man aged 50 to 60 with urothelial cancer. This chain connects TRBV5-1 to TRBJ2-7; TRBD2 is a possible D gene (6 bases). The CDR3 loop reads CASSSTGTSLYEQYF. The CDR3 region has the DNA TGCGCCAGCAGCTCCACCGGGACTTCTCTTTACGAGCAGTACTTC.